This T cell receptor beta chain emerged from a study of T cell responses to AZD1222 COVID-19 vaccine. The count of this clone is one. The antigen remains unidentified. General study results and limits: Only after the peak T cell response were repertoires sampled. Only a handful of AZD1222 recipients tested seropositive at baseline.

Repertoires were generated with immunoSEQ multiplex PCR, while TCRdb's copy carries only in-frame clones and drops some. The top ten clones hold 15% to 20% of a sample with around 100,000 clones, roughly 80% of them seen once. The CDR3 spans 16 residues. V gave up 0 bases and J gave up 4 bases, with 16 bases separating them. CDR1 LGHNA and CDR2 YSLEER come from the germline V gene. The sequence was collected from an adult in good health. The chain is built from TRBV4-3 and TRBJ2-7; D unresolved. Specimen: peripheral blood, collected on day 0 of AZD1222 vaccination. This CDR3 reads CASSQDRAPNGYEQYF. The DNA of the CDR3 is TGCGCCAGCAGCCAAGATCGGGCACCAAACGGTTACGAGCAGTACTTC.